Below are 27 T cell receptor beta chains sequenced from a single sample in a study of CD8+CD57+ T cells in acquired aplastic anemia. Genomic DNA constituted the template upon which TCR beta VDJ and CDR3 profiling was performed. TCRdb used MiXCR to reprocess the reads, holding one entry per CDR3 protein. This table holds 180,000 or so distinct CDR3 sequences, approximately 49% found once. Sequences were obtained from sorted CD4+, CD8+, or CD8+CD57+ T cells (not recorded which) from PBMCs. The source of these receptors is a human donor in good health.

This clonotype showed up many times. In DNA, the CDR3 is TGCAGTGCTAGAGATCCTAGCGGTTTCTCCTACGAGCAGTACTTC. It specifies CSARDPSGFSYEQYF. The rearrangement joins TRBV20-1 to TRBJ2-7, with 7 bases that match TRBD2. The germline V gene encodes CDR1 DFQATT and CDR2 SNEGSKA (reference sequence). V shed 0 bases, J shed 0 bases, and the junction held 5 bases outside the gene matches. The CDR3 is 15 residues long.

This clonotype was detected only a few times. This chain links TRBV29-1 with TRBJ2-7; the match to TRBD1 covers 8 bases. Germline CDR1 is SQVTM and CDR2 is ANQGSEA. The CDR3 is made up of 13 amino acids. After removal of 4 bases from V and 0 bases from J, the junction contained 2 bases not matched to a gene. The CDR3 region is CSVAGGPSYEQYF. CDR3 DNA sequence: TGCAGCGTTGCAGGGGGCCCCTCCTACGAGCAGTACTTC.

The chain has TRBV28 and TRBJ1-5, with 9 nucleotides matching TRBD1. CDR1 is MDHEN and CDR2 is SYDVKM in the germline V gene. V trimming: 6 bases; J trimming: 2 bases; junction bases outside the gene matches: 8. This CDR3 has 16 amino acids. The CDR3 reads CASRSGTGLGNQPQHF. The CDR3 region has the DNA TGTGCCAGCAGATCTGGGACAGGGTTGGGCAATCAGCCCCAGCATTTT.

This clonotype was seen a few times. The gene calls are TRBV27 and TRBJ1-2, with 9 positions matching TRBD1. CDR3 size: 13 residues. The V and J ends lost 4 bases and 8 bases, in that order; junction bases with no gene match: 5. CDR1 is MNHEY and CDR2 is SMNVEV in the germline V gene (reference sequence). In DNA form, the CDR3 reads TGTGCCAGCAGTTCCTGGACAGGGGCCGGCTACACCTTC. It encodes CASSSWTGAGYTF.

This chain connects TRBV3-1 to TRBJ2-3, with 7 bases lining up with TRBD1. This CDR3 has 15 amino acids. CDR1 and CDR2 from the germline V gene are LGHDT and YNNKEL (reference sequence). V dropped 5 bases and J dropped 8; count of bases not matched to a gene: 13. CDR3 residues: CASSYRLGGPGTQYF. Here the CDR3 DNA reads TGTGCCAGCAGCTACCGTCTAGGGGGCCCTGGTACGCAGTATTTT.

V is TRBV19 and J is TRBJ2-3; 10 nucleotides line up with TRBD1. The CDR3 is made up of 14 amino acids. Losses at the gene ends were 6 bases for V and 6 bases for J; bases not matched to a gene: 6. The V gene's germline CDR1 is LNHDA and CDR2 SQIVND (reference sequence). The CDR3 DNA follows: TGTGCCAGTAGACTGACAGGGGGCGCTGATACGCAGTATTTT. The encoded protein is CASRLTGGADTQYF.

The chain is built from TRBV5-5 and TRBJ1-1; weak D call: TRBD1 (5 bases). Germline V CDR1 and CDR2: SGHKS, YYEKEE (reference sequence). CDR3 length: 15 residues. Deletions cut 3 bases from V and 1 base from J, with 13 bases between. In nucleotides, the CDR3 is TGTGCCAGCAGCTCCCTCGGGGGACCGAACACTGAAGCTTTCTTT. As protein: CASSSLGGPNTEAFF.

The chain joins TRBV20-1 to TRBJ2-7; TRBD2 aligns across 8 bases. This CDR3 is 16 amino acids long. Germline loops: CDR1 DFQATT, CDR2 SNEGSKA (reference sequence). J was trimmed by 0 bases and V by 0 bases; bases with no gene match: 7. The CDR3 sequence is CSARDSMTSVSYEQYF. The CDR3 nucleotides are TGCAGTGCTAGAGATAGCATGACTAGCGTCTCCTACGAGCAGTACTTC.

The J gene is TRBJ2-1, the V gene TRBV29-1, with D maybe TRBD1 (6 bases). From germline, CDR1 is SQVTM and CDR2 ANQGSEA. This CDR3 has 13 amino acids. CDR3 sequence (DNA): TGCATCGTGACGGGGAAAGGGGGTGATGAGCAGTTCTTC. Translation gives CIVTGKGGDEQFF.

In DNA form, the CDR3 reads TGTGCCAGCAGCTTCTCTAGCGGTGAGCAGTTCTTC. Translated, it gives CASSFSSGEQFF. The chain uses TRBV7-3 and TRBJ2-1; TRBD2 matches at 7 bases. This CDR3 has 12 amino acids. Per the germline V gene, CDR1 is SGHTA and CDR2 is FQGTGA. Trimming removed 3 bases from V and 9 bases from J; junction bases left unmatched: 2. Using reference TRBV7-3 and TRBJ2-1 for the parts outside the CDR3, the full variable domain is GAGVSQTPSNKVTEKGKYVELRCDPISGHTALYWYRQSLGQGPEFLIYFQGTGAADDSGLPNDRFFAVRPEGSVSTLKIQRTERGDSAVYLCASSFSSGEQFFGPGTRLTVL.

A remark on this clonotype: A much larger clonotype is one base distant, so this may be a read error. V gene TRBV5-6 combines with J gene TRBJ1-5; 7 nucleotides match TRBD1. This CDR3 has 13 amino acids. Germline CDR1 reads SGHDT; CDR2 reads YYEEEE. The junction had 6 bases not matched to a gene; V was cut back by 3 bases and J by 9 bases. The CDR3 DNA reads TGTGCCAGCAGCTCTATAAGGACAGGGCCCCAGCATTTT. It is translated as CASSSIRTGPQHF.

This rearrangement joins TRBV11-3 to TRBJ2-3; the D is unclear. CDR3 length: 11 amino acids. Germline V lookup: CDR1 SGHNT, CDR2 YENEEA. Trimming removed 3 bases at V and 8 bases at J, with 6 bases between. This CDR3 reads CASSFRSTQYF. The CDR3, as DNA: TGTGCCAGCAGCTTTCGAAGTACGCAGTATTTT. The full variable domain, completed using reference TRBV11-3 and TRBJ2-3, is EAGVVQSPRYKIIEKKQPVAFWCNPISGHNTLYWYLQNLGQGPELLIRYENEEAVDDSQLPKDRFSAERLKGVDSTLKIQPAELGDSAVYLCASSFRSTQYFGPGTRLTVL.

The rearrangement uses TRBV28 and TRBJ2-3; D is possibly TRBD2 (5 bases). V was pared by 4 bases and J by 2 bases, with 10 bases between. CDR1 is MDHEN and CDR2 is SYDVKM in the germline V gene. The CDR3 is 14 residues long. Here the CDR3 reads CASSSGISTDTQYF. In DNA, the CDR3 is TGTGCCAGCAGTTCGGGGATTTCCACAGATACGCAGTATTTT.

The chain recombines TRBV2 with TRBJ2-3; the match to TRBD1 covers 10 bases. Trimming removed 6 bases from V and 2 bases from J; junction bases left unmatched: 2. Germline loops: CDR1 SNHLY, CDR2 FYNNEI. The CDR3 consists of 14 residues. The CDR3 bases are TGTGCCAGCAGAGGGACAGGGGACACAGATACGCAGTATTTT. Its protein is CASRGTGDTDTQYF.

This clonotype was picked up a small number of times. V gene TRBV2 combines with J gene TRBJ2-5, with 9 bases fitting TRBD2. In germline, CDR1 is SNHLY, CDR2 FYNNEI. The junction had 8 bases not matched to a gene; V was cut back by 7 bases and J by 8 bases. The CDR3 is made up of 13 amino acids. CDR3 amino acids: CASTSGLAVTQYF. DNA for the CDR3: TGTGCCAGCACCTCGGGACTAGCCGTTACCCAGTACTTC.

This clonotype was picked up many times. This chain joins TRBV4-2 and TRBJ1-6; 7 bases are a match to TRBD1. The CDR3 consists of 16 residues. The germline CDR1 and CDR2 sequences are LGHNA and YNFKEQ. V was clipped by 4 bases and J by 7 bases; unmatched bases: 10. This chain's CDR3 is CASSPLGQVLNSPLHF. The CDR3 DNA reads as TGTGCCAGCAGCCCCCTCGGACAGGTTTTAAATTCACCCCTCCACTTT.

The rearrangement uses TRBV10-3 and TRBJ2-7; D is uncertain. Germline V gene data show CDR1 as ENHRY and CDR2 as SYGVKD. The CDR3 extends over 13 amino acids. V was shortened by 0 bases and J by 3 bases, with 6 bases between the two germline ends. The CDR3 bases are TGTGCCATCAGTGAGTCATCTGACTACGAGCAGTACTTC. Translated, it gives CAISESSDYEQYF.

The rearrangement joins TRBV27 to TRBJ1-1, with D hard to call. The CDR3 extends over 14 amino acids. Germline values: CDR1 MNHEY, CDR2 SMNVEV (reference sequence). Trimming took 5 bases from V and 2 from J, leaving 12 bases between them. CDR3 DNA: TGTGCCAGCAGTCATCGACCGGATAACACTGAAGCTTTCTTT. Translating gives CASSHRPDNTEAFF.

This clonotype appeared many times. This chain uses TRBV19 with TRBJ1-4; D gene ambiguous. The CDR3 covers 13 residues. V shed 8 bases and J shed 8 bases, with 15 bases lying between them. Germline CDR1 LNHDA, CDR2 SQIVND (reference sequence). The CDR3 nucleotides are TGTGCCAGTCGGCCGAGGGCCGGAGAAAAACTGTTTTTT. This codes for CASRPRAGEKLFF.

This clonotype came up a few times. The chain couples TRBV11-2 to TRBJ2-7; a weak D match, TRBD1 (5 bases). There are 16 residues in the CDR3. V was shortened by 7 bases and J by 1 base, with 20 bases between the two germline ends. Germline CDR1 reads SGHAT; CDR2 reads FQNNGV. CDR3 sequence (DNA): TGTGCCAGCACCCATCACCCAGGGTCTGGGTCCTACGAGCAGTACTTC. Translation gives CASTHHPGSGSYEQYF. Supplemented by reference TRBV11-2 and TRBJ2-7, the full variable domain reads EAGVAQSPRYKIIEKRQSVAFWCNPISGHATLYWYQQILGQGPKLLIQFQNNGVVDDSQLPKDRFSAERLKGVDSTLKIQPAKLEDSAVYLCASTHHPGSGSYEQYFGPGTRLTVT.

The chain links TRBV6-7 to TRBJ1-3; 7 positions match TRBD1. TRBV6-7 is noted as an ORF with a role that remains uncertain. V shed 1 base and J 0 bases; nucleotides not matched to a gene: 6. This CDR3 is built from 17 residues. DNA for the CDR3: TGTGCCAGCAGTTACTTCGTTACAGGGGACTCTGGAAACACCATATATTTT. Its protein product is CASSYFVTGDSGNTIYF.

This clonotype has just one count. This chain connects TRBV13 to TRBJ2-5, with D perhaps TRBD1 (5 bases). The V end lost 1 base, the J end lost 5 bases, and 14 bases lay between the germline ends. The germline CDR1 and CDR2 sequences are PRHDT and FYEKMQ (reference sequence). The CDR3 covers 15 residues. The CDR3 sequence is CASSLARVLGETQYF. CDR3 DNA sequence: TGTGCCAGCAGCTTAGCCAGGGTCTTAGGGGAGACCCAGTACTTC.

This clonotype was observed at least ten times. This chain uses TRBV6-5 with TRBJ2-2, with 7 bases that match TRBD2. CDR3 length: 16 residues. Germline V gene data show CDR1 as MNHEY and CDR2 as SVGAGI. The V segment lost 0 bases and the J segment 5 bases; nucleotides outside the gene matches: 6. CDR3 coding DNA: TGTGCCAGCAGTTACTCGTTTCTAGCGGAAACCGGGGAGCTGTTTTTT. Translation: CASSYSFLAETGELFF.

The sample holds many counts of this clonotype. The genes are TRBV20-1 and TRBJ2-1; 7 positions agree with TRBD2. This CDR3 contains 15 residues. CDR1 and CDR2 (germline): DFQATT, SNEGSKA (reference sequence). V shed 0 bases, J shed 7 bases, and the junction held 9 bases outside the gene matches. CDR3 loop: CSARDPVLAVNEQFF. Here the CDR3 DNA reads TGCAGTGCTAGAGATCCCGTGCTAGCGGTAAATGAGCAGTTCTTC.

This chain connects TRBV19 to TRBJ2-5, with D maybe TRBD2 (5 bases). The V gene's germline CDR1 is LNHDA and CDR2 SQIVND (reference sequence). V lost 4 bases and J 5 bases, leaving 20 bases between the germline ends. The CDR3 runs 16 residues. DNA for the CDR3: TGTGCCAGTAGTACCCGGAAACTAGGAGGTTCTGAGACCCAGTACTTC. It yields the protein CASSTRKLGGSETQYF.

V gene TRBV7-3 combines with J gene TRBJ1-2, with D possibly matching TRBD1 (6 bases). The germline gives CDR1 SGHTA, CDR2 FQGTGA. Trimming took 3 bases from V and 6 from J, leaving 8 bases between them. The CDR3 runs 12 residues. CDR3 coding DNA: TGTGCCAGCAGCTTGCAGGGGAATGGCTACACCTTC. Translating it yields CASSLQGNGYTF.

The J gene is TRBJ2-7, the V gene TRBV10-3, with D tentatively TRBD2 (5 bases). The CDR3 is made up of 13 amino acids. Germline V CDR1 and CDR2: ENHRY, SYGVKD. Deletions cut 0 bases from V and 6 bases from J, with 9 bases between. CDR3 region: CAISESTRGEQYF. CDR3 nucleotides: TGTGCCATCAGTGAGTCCACTCGGGGCGAGCAGTACTTC.